This TCR beta chain was sequenced during a study of shared clonotypes between healthy human individuals (dated by TCRdb to about 2020). In terms of the full investigation: The cohort comprised a couple of women and a few men aged 18 to 49 years. For each donor, three plates each were used for CD4 naive and CD4 memory, two plates were used for CD8 naive, and one plate was used for CD8 memory. To estimate repertoire size and how much clonotypes are shared between individuals, the study performed deep sequencing of blood TCR repertoires from roughly five healthy adults. To increase sequencing depth and limit assay-specific biases, different laboratories used diverse techniques to prepare libraries and sequence TCR repertoires. Leukapheresis yielded between about 0.8 and 9.5 billion PBMCs per donor.

Details on this clone: Its cognate antigen has yet to be identified. Base qualities are not provided; no much larger clone lies one nucleotide away. This specimen includes other DNA sequences encoding the same CDR3.

TCR CDR3 regions were amplified from genomic DNA by multiplex PCR using the deep immunoSEQ assay. Extracted genomic DNA from each cell subset was spread evenly across all wells of several immunoSEQ 96-well plates, with each plate serving as a replicate. For sorted subsets, about 0.2 ug genomic DNA, equal to about 30,000 T cell genomes, was loaded into each replicate PCR. The purified libraries were quantified using a Qubit 3.0 fluorometer, sized with a Bioanalyzer 2100, and then quantified again using the KAPA Library Quantification kit. A separate single-read 150-cycle Illumina NextSeq 550 flow cell was used to sequence each immunoSEQ 96-well plate. Per the authors' processing: Because the immunoSEQ output included only junctional sequences and no quality scores, the filtering could not be the same as the filtering used for full-length reads. To assign V/J genes and CDR3, sequences were annotated using PyIR, a Python wrapper for IgBLAST v1.9, with IMGT germline references. Reads were removed for weak V/J assignments (E-value above 1e-6), missing CDR3, stop codons, out-of-frame junctions, or ambiguous translated residues. V3J clonotypes were defined by identical inferred V gene, J gene, and CDR3 amino acid sequence. Percentage overlap between repertoires was calculated by dividing the number of shared unique clonotypes by the size of the smaller repertoire. Three approaches were used to assess repertoire richness: RTK rarefaction, the Chao1 estimator, and Recon v2.1 estimates of unobserved clonotypes. Generation probabilities for all TCRbeta clonotypes obtained by the gDNA method from several donors were computed using OLGA. TCRdb limited this immuneACCESS table to in-frame rearrangements with V and J called. A share of clones is missing; checked studies link under half to unresolved V genes, and the rest is unexplained. V, J and clone size are those of that table, while D and trimming were read from the DNA. Recorded for this sample are 2 million to 2.5 million clones; approximately 93% of them occurred a single time. The top ten hold about 0.41% of the sample.

V is pruned by 4 bases and J by 3 bases, leaving 7 bases of the junction without a gene match. From the cysteine through the phenylalanine, the CDR3 covers 15 amino acids. Of the read, only the CDR3 DNA is kept; its 45 bases are in frame from base 1. As encoded in the germline V gene, CDR1 is SGHRS while CDR2 is YFSETQ. What the authors observed across the whole study: Only blood was sampled, and tissue TCR repertoires likely differ from those in blood. Pairwise subsampling indicated that sequencing depth was expected to affect the degree of clonotype sharing among donors. About 4.5% of naive CD4, 3.5% of naive CD8, about 2.1% of memory CD4, and 0.35% to 0.5% of memory CD8 clonotypes were shared across several donors. Because the study included only a small number of donors, the genetic and exposure-history diversity represented was limited. Naive subsets generally had larger estimated clonotype richness than memory subsets. Even with the large sequencing depth, rarefaction of the sorted-subset datasets indicated that sequencing was incomplete. Higher generation probabilities were observed for clonotypes shared by all four sorted-subset donors than for non-shared clonotypes.

Healthy HIV-negative adults with no recently reported acute infections or vaccinations were included as donors. All donors were Caucasian adults living in Nashville, Tennessee, USA. Magnetic negative selection was used to enrich CD4+ T cells, after which naive cells were positively selected on CD45RA and the negative fraction became the memory subset. Blood was collected by leukapheresis, and PBMCs were isolated by Ficoll-Histopaque density gradient centrifugation and then cryopreserved in liquid nitrogen vapor phase. Purity and quantity of every magnetically sorted T cell population were checked by analytical flow cytometry. Genomic DNA was isolated from each sorted fraction and quantified by UV absorbance on a Nanodrop 2000c.

The sequence joins TRBV5-1 to TRBJ2-1; a stretch of 7 junction bases matches TRBD2. The sequence was collected from a man aged 18 to 29 in good health. Some clones in this sample may be carry-over from other donors' samples. Sequencing input: naive CD4+ T cells from PBMCs. This specimen's cell subset or site label, interpreted: CD45RA+ positively selected. The CDR3 protein sequence reads: CASSLGGQLYNEQFF. The base sequence is TGCGCCAGCAGCCTGGGAGGGCAGCTCTACAATGAGCAGTTCTTC.